Listed below are T cell receptor beta chains from one sample, sequenced in a study of cytomegalovirus exposure and HLA in healthy donors. Measured with immunoSEQ multiplex PCR; TCRdb has only the in-frame clones, and not every one. The sample consists of over 85,000 clones, roughly 80% of them appearing once. The material sequenced was PBMCs. The source of these receptors is a young man in good health and CMV-seropositive. CDR3s leave out the opening cysteine and the closing phenylalanine or tryptophan.

j_call	v_call	cdr3_aa
TRBJ1-4	TRBV9	ASSVGGAPTNEKLF
TRBJ1-6	TRBV7-9	ASSLAKGEFGYNSPLH
TRBJ2-3	TRBV4-3	ASSQDPAGLTDTQY
TRBJ1-6	TRBV19	ASSTVQGLQGNSPLH
TRBJ2-5	TRBV18	ASSPGTGKETQY
TRBJ1-2	TRBV20-1	SARQGEGYT
TRBJ2-5	TRBV5-1	ASSLVRETQY
TRBJ2-1	TRBV10-1	ASSESILFIQF
TRBJ1-2	TRBV19	ASTEQNHGENVYT
TRBJ1-3	TRBV28	ASSLSHSSGNTIY
TRBJ2-7	TRBV6-1	ASSEGQWTYYEQY
TRBJ2-1	TRBV4-1	ASSPSGTSHNEQF
TRBJ2-1	TRBV7-3	ASSPSPGSNEQF
TRBJ2-7	TRBV11-2	ASSLGLVSYEQY
TRBJ2-7	TRBV10-3	ATSYREDLYEQY
TRBJ2-7	TRBV7-9	ASSSTDRSLHEQY
TRBJ2-7	TRBV5-5	ASTKYVTGSTYEQY
TRBJ1-1	TRBV6-1	ASSDGGRQANTEAF
TRBJ2-7	TRBV5-1	ASSFGTGATYEQY
TRBJ1-5	TRBV23-1	ASSQHLQAYSNQPQH
TRBJ2-7	TRBV5-1	ASSLDPSEAYEQY
TRBJ1-2	TRBV19	ASSIGSYGYGYT
TRBJ1-2	TRBV9	ASSVGGGGYGYT
TRBJ1-2	TRBV11-2	ASGTQENYGYT
TRBJ2-2	TRBV7-2	ASENGITGELF
TRBJ2-1	TRBV10-1	ASSPASGTREQF
TRBJ1-2	TRBV5-6	ASRTRRDTNTMGYT
TRBJ1-6	TRBV19	ASSRLSGGAKSPLH